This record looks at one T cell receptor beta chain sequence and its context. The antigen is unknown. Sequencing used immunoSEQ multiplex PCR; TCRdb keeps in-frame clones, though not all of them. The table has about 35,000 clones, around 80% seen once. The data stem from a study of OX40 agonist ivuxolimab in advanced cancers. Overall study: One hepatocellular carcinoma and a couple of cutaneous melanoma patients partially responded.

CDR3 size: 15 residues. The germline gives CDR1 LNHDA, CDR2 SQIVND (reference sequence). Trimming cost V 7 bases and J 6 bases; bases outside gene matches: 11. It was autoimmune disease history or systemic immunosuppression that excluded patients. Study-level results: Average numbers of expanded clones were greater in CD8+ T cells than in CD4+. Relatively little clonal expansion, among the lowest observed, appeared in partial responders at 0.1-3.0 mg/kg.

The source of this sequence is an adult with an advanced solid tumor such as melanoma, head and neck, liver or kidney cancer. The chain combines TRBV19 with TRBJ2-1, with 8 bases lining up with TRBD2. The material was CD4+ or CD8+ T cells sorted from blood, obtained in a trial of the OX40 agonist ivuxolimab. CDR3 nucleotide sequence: TGTGCCAGTATGGGACGGGAGGGATATGGCAATGAGCAGTTCTTC. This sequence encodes CASMGREGYGNEQFF.